This record looks at one T cell receptor beta chain sequence and its context. Antigen specificity is unknown. The source of the sample is a study of cytomegalovirus exposure and HLA in healthy donors. Overall study findings and caveats: A later analysis showed HLA-associated TCR beta chains outstripping equally common others in clonal expansion.

Use of 60 Vbeta and 13 Jbeta primers characterized the PCR. TCRdb keeps only in-frame clones here, not all; method: immunoSEQ multiplex PCR. The sample comprises about 160,000 clones, 80% to 90% of which are singletons, and just under 2% rests with the top ten. Germline CDR1 and CDR2: MNHNS and SASEGT. The CDR3 runs to 14 residues. Trimming cost V 2 bases and J 4 bases; bases outside gene matches: 3. V is TRBV6-1 and J is TRBJ1-1, with 8 bases fitting TRBD1. Sequencing used PBMCs. This clonotype originated in a woman under 30 in good health and CMV-seronegative. The CDR3 loop reads CASSEQGAGTEAFF. In DNA form, the CDR3 reads TGTGCCAGCAGTGAACAGGGGGCCGGCACTGAAGCTTTCTTT.